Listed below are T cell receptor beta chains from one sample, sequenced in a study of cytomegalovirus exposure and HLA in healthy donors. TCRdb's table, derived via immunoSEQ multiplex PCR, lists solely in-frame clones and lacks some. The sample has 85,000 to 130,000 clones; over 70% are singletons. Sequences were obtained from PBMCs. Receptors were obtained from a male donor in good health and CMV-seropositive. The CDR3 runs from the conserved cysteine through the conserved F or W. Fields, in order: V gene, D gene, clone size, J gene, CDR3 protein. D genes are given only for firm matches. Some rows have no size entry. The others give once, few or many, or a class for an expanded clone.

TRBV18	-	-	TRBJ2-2	CASSPSQVGFGGELFF
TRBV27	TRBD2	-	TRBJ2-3	CASSSLAGGPPDTQYF
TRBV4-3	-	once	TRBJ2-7	CASSQTWGGTNEQYF
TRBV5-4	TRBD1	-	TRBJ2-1	CASSPAGDSSYNEQFF
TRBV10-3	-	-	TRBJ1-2	CAISESSSGLREGYTF
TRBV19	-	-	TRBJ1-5	CASSISPFEGAQPQHF
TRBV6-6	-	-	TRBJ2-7	CASSPGRDPYEQYF
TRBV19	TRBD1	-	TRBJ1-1	CASSRGQGGTVNTEAFF
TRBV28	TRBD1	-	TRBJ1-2	CASRGQGSYGYTF
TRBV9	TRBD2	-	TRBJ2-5	CASSGLGGGEETQYF
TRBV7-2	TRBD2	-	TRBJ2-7	CASSLAHRGSGRDEQYF
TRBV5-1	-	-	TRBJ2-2	CASSNKSTNTGELFF
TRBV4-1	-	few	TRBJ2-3	CASSRASLADTQYF
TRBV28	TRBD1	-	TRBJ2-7	CASGRGKYEQYF
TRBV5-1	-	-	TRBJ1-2	CASSPRQATNYGYTF
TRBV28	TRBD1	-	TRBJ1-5	CASSPYGQGDNQPQHF
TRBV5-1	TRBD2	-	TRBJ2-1	CASSVGLAGGEQFF
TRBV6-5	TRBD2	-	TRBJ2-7	CASSYSTSGRVEQYF
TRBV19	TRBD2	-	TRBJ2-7	CASSTRTSGSSYEQYF
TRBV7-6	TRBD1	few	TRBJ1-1	CASSLARQGSGTEAFF
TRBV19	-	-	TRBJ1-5	CASEPARLQPQHF
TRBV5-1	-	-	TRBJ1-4	CASSPRATNEKLFF
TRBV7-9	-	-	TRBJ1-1	CASSKQGHTEAFF
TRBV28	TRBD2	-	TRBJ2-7	CASTVSGRAPEQYF
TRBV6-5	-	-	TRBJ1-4	CASSYKQGLNEKLFF
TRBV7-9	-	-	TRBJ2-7	CSSNYGSHEQYF
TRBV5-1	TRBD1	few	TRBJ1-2	CASSLTLGTGERYGYTF
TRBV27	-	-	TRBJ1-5	CASSALGARGNQPQHF
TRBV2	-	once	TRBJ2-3	CASSPAGSTDTQYF
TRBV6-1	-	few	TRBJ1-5	CASLGQNSNQPQHF
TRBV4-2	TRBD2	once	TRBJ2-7	CASSHSTSGRPPYF
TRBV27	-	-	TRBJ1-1	CASASQGKRNTEAFF
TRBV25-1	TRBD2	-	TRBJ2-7	CASRESGGAYEQYF
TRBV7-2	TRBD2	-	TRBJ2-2	CASSAQLAGYTGELFF
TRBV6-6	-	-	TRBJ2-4	CATAGIKNIQYF
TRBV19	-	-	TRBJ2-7	CASSTDSYEQYF
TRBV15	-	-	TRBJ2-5	CATRLGSLGETQYF
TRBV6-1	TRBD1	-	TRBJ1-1	CASSAGGPNTEAFF
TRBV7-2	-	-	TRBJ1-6	CASSLVPPGVGSPLHF
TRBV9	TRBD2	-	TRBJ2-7	CASSVVGGRAEEQYF
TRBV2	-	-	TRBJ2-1	CASSVKEQFF
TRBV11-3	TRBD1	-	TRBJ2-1	CASTPTGGNEQFF
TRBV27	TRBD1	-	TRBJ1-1	CASSIKGQGGEAFF
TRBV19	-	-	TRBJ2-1	CASSLGDYNEQFF
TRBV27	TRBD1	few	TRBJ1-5	CASRVQGYSNQPQNF
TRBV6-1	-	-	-	CATNEGGEQYF
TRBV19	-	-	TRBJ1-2	CASTGVRYGYTF
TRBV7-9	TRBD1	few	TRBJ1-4	CASSRGQGAREKLFF
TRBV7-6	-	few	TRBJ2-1	CASRGGNEQFF
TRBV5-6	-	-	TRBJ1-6	CASKPRGGTTNSPLHF
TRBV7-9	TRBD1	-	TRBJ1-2	CASSPEPGQGYGYTF
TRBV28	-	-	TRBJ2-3	CASRFRDTQYF
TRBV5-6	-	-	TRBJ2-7	CASSPNTQGPHSYEQYF
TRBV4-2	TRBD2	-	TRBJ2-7	CASSQEYTSGSSEQYF
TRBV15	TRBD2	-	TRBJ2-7	CATSRDMGGGEQYF
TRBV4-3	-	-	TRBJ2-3	CASSQLTADTQYF
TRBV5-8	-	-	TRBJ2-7	CASSMRTGSYEQYF
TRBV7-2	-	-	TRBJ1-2	CASSPRWEGREPYGYTF